This T cell receptor beta chain appears in the sequencing data of a study of shared clonotypes between healthy human individuals. Researchers ran the assay at a deep level. Replicate PCRs for unsorted PBMC used 250 to 300 ng DNA (approximately 30,000 T cell genomes). The method was immunoSEQ multiplex PCR; TCRdb's version includes in-frame clones alone and lacks a portion of them. Altogether approximately 440,000 clones are present, around 77% being singletons, with the ten largest covering about 11%. Donors included only healthy HIV-negative adults lacking recent acute infections or vaccinations. Germline V gene lookup returns CDR1 ENHRY and CDR2 SYGVKD. CDR3 size: 16 residues. The junction had 6 bases not matched to a gene; V was cut back by 6 bases and J by 5 bases.

The sequencing sample was made of PBMCs. This sequence originates from a woman in her thirties or forties in good health. Some clones in this sample may be carry-over from other donors' samples. The chain uses TRBV10-3 and TRBJ2-1; 14 bases align to TRBD2. This CDR3 is CAISQGTSGRNNEQFF. In DNA form, the CDR3 reads TGTGCCATCAGCCAGGGGACTAGCGGGAGAAACAATGAGCAGTTCTTC.